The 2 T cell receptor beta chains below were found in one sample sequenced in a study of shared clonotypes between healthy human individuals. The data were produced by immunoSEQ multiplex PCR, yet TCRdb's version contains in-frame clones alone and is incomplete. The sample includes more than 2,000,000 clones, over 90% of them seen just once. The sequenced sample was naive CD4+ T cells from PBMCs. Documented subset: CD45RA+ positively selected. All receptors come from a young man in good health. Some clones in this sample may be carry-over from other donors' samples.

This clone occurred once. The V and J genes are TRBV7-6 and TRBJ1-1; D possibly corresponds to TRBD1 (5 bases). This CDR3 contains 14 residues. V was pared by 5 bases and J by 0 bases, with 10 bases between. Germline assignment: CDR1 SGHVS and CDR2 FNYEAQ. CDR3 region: CASSRDRMNTEAFF. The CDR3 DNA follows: TGTGCCAGCAGCCGGGACCGGATGAACACTGAAGCTTTCTTT.

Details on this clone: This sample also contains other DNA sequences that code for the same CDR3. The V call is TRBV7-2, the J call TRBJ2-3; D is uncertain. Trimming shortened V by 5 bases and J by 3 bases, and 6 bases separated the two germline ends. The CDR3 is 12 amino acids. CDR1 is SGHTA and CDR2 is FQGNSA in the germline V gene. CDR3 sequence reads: CASSIGTDTQYF. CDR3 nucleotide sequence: TGTGCCAGCAGCATTGGTACAGATACGCAGTATTTT. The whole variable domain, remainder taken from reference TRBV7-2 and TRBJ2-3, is GAGVSQSPSNKVTEKGKDVELRCDPISGHTALYWYRQSLGQGLEFLIYFQGNSAPDKSGLPSDRFSAERTGGSVSTLTIQRTQQEDSAVYLCASSIGTDTQYFGPGTRLTVL.